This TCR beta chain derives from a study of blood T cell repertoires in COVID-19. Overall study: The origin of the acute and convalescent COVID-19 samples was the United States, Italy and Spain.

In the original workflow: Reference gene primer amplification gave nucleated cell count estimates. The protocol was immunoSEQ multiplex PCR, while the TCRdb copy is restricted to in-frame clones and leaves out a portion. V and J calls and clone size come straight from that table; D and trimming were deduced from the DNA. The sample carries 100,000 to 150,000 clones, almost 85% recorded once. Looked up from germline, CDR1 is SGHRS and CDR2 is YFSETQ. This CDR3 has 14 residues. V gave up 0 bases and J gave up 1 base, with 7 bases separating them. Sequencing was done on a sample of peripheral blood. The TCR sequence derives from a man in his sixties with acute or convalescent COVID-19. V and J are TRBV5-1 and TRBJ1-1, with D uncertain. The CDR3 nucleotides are TGCGCCAGCAGCTTGGCAGCGCAGAACACTGAAGCTTTCTTT. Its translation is CASSLAAQNTEAFF.